The rows below give T cell receptor beta chains drawn from one sample of a study of cytomegalovirus exposure and HLA in healthy donors. TCRdb keeps only in-frame clones here, not all; method: immunoSEQ multiplex PCR. The sample shows some 100,000 clones, roughly 75% of them seen only once. The sample comprised PBMCs. The receptors stem from a young woman in good health and CMV-seropositive. The conserved cysteine and the conserved F or W are not part of the CDR3 here. Fields, in order: CDR3 length, clone size, J gene, D gene, V gene, CDR3 protein. A D gene is named only where the DNA matches it firmly. Only part of the rows carry a size: once, few, many, or a class if the clone is expanded.

>12|.|TRBJ1-3|.|TRBV25-1
ASSEPGSGNTIY
>13|once|TRBJ1-5|.|TRBV5-1
ASSLAGDSNQPQH
>12|.|TRBJ2-1|.|TRBV4-3
ASSPGVGRDEQF
>11|.|TRBJ2-7|.|TRBV28
ASSRGQSYEQY
>12|few|TRBJ2-3|.|TRBV7-8
ASSLTGGSDTQY
>11|.|TRBJ1-1|TRBD1|TRBV11-2
ASRQQGQPEAF
>15|.|TRBJ2-3|.|TRBV2
ASSLLGGIVSTDTQY
>11|.|TRBJ2-7|.|TRBV7-3
ASSLTEQGRKY
>13|once|TRBJ1-1|.|TRBV7-3
ASSSQGLGNTEAF
>13|.|TRBJ2-2|TRBD2|TRBV6-1
ASSGGLALVGELF
>9|few|TRBJ2-5|.|TRBV28
ASSSGETQY
>13|.|TRBJ1-2|.|TRBV25-1
ASSDYGSGNYGYT
>14|few|TRBJ2-7|TRBD2|TRBV27
ASSDLSGRFSYEQY
>13|.|TRBJ1-1|TRBD1|TRBV30
AWMIPGQGVFEAF
>12|.|TRBJ2-1|.|TRBV30
AWKLGIAANEQF
>10|few|TRBJ1-2|.|TRBV5-6
ASSLDRGGYT
>10|.|TRBJ2-7|.|TRBV7-8
ASSTNHYEQY
>13|.|TRBJ2-3|.|TRBV7-3
ASSEGRGPWDTQY
>16|.|TRBJ2-1|TRBD2|TRBV13
ASSLETLGLAGYNEQF
>12|.|TRBJ2-5|.|TRBV7-2
ASSLEGGKETQY
>13|once|TRBJ2-5|TRBD2|TRBV19
ASNPSGILQETQY
>12|.|TRBJ2-7|TRBD1|TRBV6-1
ASSADRDSYEQY
>14|.|TRBJ1-3|.|TRBV7-2
ASSPGRWEVGNTIY